This T cell receptor beta chain came from a study of shared clonotypes between healthy human individuals. The study, taken as a whole, reports: Rarefaction showed that sequencing of sorted subsets was incomplete (despite large depth).

With 4 bases clipped from V and 1 base from J, the junction kept 7 bases outside the gene matches. Germline lookup yields CDR1 SGHDN and CDR2 FVKESK. This CDR3 contains 17 residues. Using immunoSEQ multiplex PCR, the repertoire was profiled, and TCRdb retains in-frame clones only, with some absent. This table holds more than 2 million clones, about 94% found once. As concerns this clone: Its target is unknown.

Sequencing used naive CD4+ T cells sorted from blood. Regarding subset: CD45RA+ positively selected. The sequence derives from a man in his late teens or twenties in good health. The rearrangement joins TRBV14 to TRBJ2-2, with TRBD2 matching 9 bases. DNA of the CDR3: TGTGCCAGCAGCCTCCTAGCGGGGAGAGTGAACACCGGGGAGCTGTTTTTT. Its translation: CASSLLAGRVNTGELFF. Filled out from reference TRBV14 and TRBJ2-2, the complete variable domain reads EAGVTQFPSHSVIEKGQTVTLRCDPISGHDNLYWYRRVMGKEIKFLLHFVKESKQDESGMPNNRFLAERTGGTYSTLKVQPAELEDSGVYFCASSLLAGRVNTGELFFGEGSRLTVL.